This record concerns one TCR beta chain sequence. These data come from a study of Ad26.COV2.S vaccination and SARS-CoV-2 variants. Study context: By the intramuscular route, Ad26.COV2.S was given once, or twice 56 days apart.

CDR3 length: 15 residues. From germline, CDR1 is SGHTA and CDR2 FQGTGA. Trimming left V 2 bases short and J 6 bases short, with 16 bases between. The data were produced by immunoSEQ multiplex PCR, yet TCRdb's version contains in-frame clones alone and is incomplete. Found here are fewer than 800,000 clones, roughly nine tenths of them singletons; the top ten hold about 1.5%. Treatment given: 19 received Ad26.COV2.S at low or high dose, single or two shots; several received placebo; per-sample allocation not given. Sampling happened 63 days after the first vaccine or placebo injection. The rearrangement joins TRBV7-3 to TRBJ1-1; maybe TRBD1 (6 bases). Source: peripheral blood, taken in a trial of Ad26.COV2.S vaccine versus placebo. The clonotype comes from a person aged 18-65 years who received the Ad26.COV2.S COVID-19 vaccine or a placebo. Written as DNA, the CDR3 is TGTGCCAGCAGCTTATCGGGGGGCCTGGCGGCTGAAGCTTTCTTT. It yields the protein CASSLSGGLAAEAFF.